This T cell receptor (beta chain) originates from a study of blood T cell repertoires in COVID-19. Generated by immunoSEQ multiplex PCR, the TCRdb table keeps only in-frame clones and is missing some. The repertoire consists of some 350,000 clones, with around 87% occurring once and the leading ten covering about 3%. The germline CDR1 and CDR2 sequences are KGHSH and LQKENI. With 6 bases clipped from V and 4 bases from J, the junction kept 6 bases outside the gene matches. This CDR3 is built from 14 residues. This clone is a singleton in its sample. V is TRBV18 and J is TRBJ2-7; TRBD1 matches 10 bases. The TCR comes from a human donor in a cohort sampled during active COVID-19. Sequences were obtained from peripheral blood. For the CDR3, the DNA is TGTGCCAGCTCCCAGACAGGGGGCGAGTACGAGCAGTACTTC. Translation: CASSQTGGEYEQYF.